A selection of T cell receptor beta chains follows, all from one sample in a study of Ad26.COV2.S vaccination and SARS-CoV-2 variants. Method: immunoSEQ multiplex PCR; TCRdb's copy keeps in-frame clones and lacks some. The data show roughly 680,000 clones, around 90% seen once. The sequencing used peripheral blood, collected in a trial of Ad26.COV2.S vaccine versus placebo. The receptor source for this set is a person between 18 and 59 years old who received the Ad26.COV2.S COVID-19 vaccine or a placebo. Both conserved end residues are part of each CDR3. D genes are given only for firm matches. Some rows have no size entry. The others give once, few or many, or a class for an expanded clone.

abundance | j_gene | d_gene | v_gene | CDR3aa | CDR3nt
NA | TRBJ1-2 | TRBD1 | TRBV4-3 | CASSQGRDRAYGYTF | TGCGCCAGCAGCCAAGGTCGGGACAGGGCCTATGGCTACACCTTC
NA | TRBJ2-3 | NA | TRBV27 | CASSLRQGTDTQYF | TGTGCCAGCAGTCTCCGACAGGGCACAGATACGCAGTATTTT
NA | TRBJ1-6 | TRBD1 | TRBV2 | CASSVAGGISPLHF | TGTGCCAGCAGTGTAGCAGGGGGAATTTCACCCCTCCACTTT
NA | TRBJ1-1 | TRBD1 | TRBV7-9 | CASSPFRQGVSVNTEAFF | TGTGCCAGCAGCCCGTTCCGACAGGGGGTTTCAGTGAACACTGAAGCTTTCTTT
NA | TRBJ2-1 | NA | TRBV3-1/TRBV3-2 | CASSQDSLQTYNEQFF | TGTGCCAGCAGCCAAGACTCTCTCCAGACCTACAATGAGCAGTTCTTC
NA | TRBJ2-1 | NA | TRBV4-3 | CASSLPPGRQFF | TGCGCCAGCAGCCTCCCTCCCGGAAGGCAGTTCTTC
once | TRBJ2-1 | NA | TRBV5-1 | CASSSEWGLVHNEQFF | TGCGCCAGCAGCTCTGAATGGGGCCTAGTTCACAATGAGCAGTTCTTC
NA | TRBJ2-7 | NA | TRBV19 | CASSLEGGRLPYEQYF | TGTGCCAGTAGTCTAGAGGGGGGACGACTCCCCTACGAGCAGTACTTC
NA | TRBJ1-6 | NA | TRBV18 | CASSPADDSPLHF | TGTGCCAGCTCACCAGCCGACGATTCACCCCTCCACTTT
once | TRBJ1-5 | NA | TRBV3-1/TRBV3-2 | CASSQANGGQPQHF | TGTGCCAGCAGCCAAGCAAACGGTGGACAGCCCCAGCATTTT
NA | TRBJ2-7 | TRBD2 | TRBV19 | CASSIQGGYEQYF | TGTGCCAGTAGTATCCAGGGAGGGTACGAGCAGTACTTC
NA | TRBJ1-5 | TRBD1 | TRBV13 | CASSFGGTGGNQPQHF | TGTGCCAGCAGCTTTGGCGGGACAGGGGGGAATCAGCCCCAGCATTTT
NA | TRBJ1-5 | NA | TRBV7-9 | CASSLFTGTHSNQPQHF | TGTGCCAGCAGCTTATTTACGGGAACCCATAGCAATCAGCCCCAGCATTTT
NA | TRBJ2-1 | TRBD2 | TRBV18 | CASSPNGTRAYNEQFF | TGTGCCAGCTCACCAAATGGGACTAGGGCGTACAATGAGCAGTTCTTC
NA | TRBJ2-7 | TRBD1 | TRBV14 | CASSETGVGSYEQYF | TGTGCCAGCAGCGAGACAGGGGTAGGCTCCTACGAGCAGTACTTC
few | TRBJ2-7 | TRBD1 | TRBV29-1 | CSVGQGATYEQYF | TGCAGCGTTGGACAGGGAGCGACCTACGAGCAGTACTTC
NA | TRBJ2-7 | NA | TRBV7-2 | CASSLDRTLGEQYF | TGTGCCAGCAGCTTAGATCGGACTCTGGGGGAGCAGTACTTC
NA | TRBJ1-3 | NA | TRBV7-9 | CASSRPGSGNTIYF | TGTGCCAGCAGCCGCCCGGGCTCTGGAAACACCATATATTTT
NA | TRBJ2-2 | NA | TRBV11-3 | CASSPDRNTGELFF | TGTGCCAGCAGCCCGGACAGGAACACCGGGGAGCTGTTTTTT
NA | TRBJ1-4 | NA | TRBV2 | CASRRGLTNEKLFF | TGTGCCAGCCGACGGGGTTTAACTAATGAAAAACTGTTTTTT
NA | TRBJ1-5 | TRBD1 | TRBV11-2 | CASSRDSFSNQPQHF | TGTGCCAGCAGCCGGGACAGTTTTAGCAATCAGCCCCAGCATTTT
NA | TRBJ2-2 | NA | TRBV6-4 | CTSSAGDTGELFF | TGTACCAGCAGTGCCGGGGACACCGGGGAGCTGTTTTTT
NA | TRBJ2-2 | NA | TRBV19 | CASSFHAPNTGELFF | TGTGCCAGTAGTTTTCATGCCCCGAACACCGGGGAGCTGTTTTTT
NA | TRBJ2-6 | NA | TRBV11-3 | CASSLDGSGANVLTF | TGTGCCAGCAGCTTAGATGGGTCTGGGGCCAACGTCCTGACTTTC
NA | TRBJ2-5 | TRBD1 | TRBV6-5 | CASSATGRETQYF | TGTGCCAGCAGCGCGACAGGGCGAGAGACCCAGTACTTC
NA | TRBJ2-7 | NA | TRBV27 | CASSLSLGYEQYF | TGTGCCAGCAGTTTATCTCTCGGCTACGAGCAGTACTTC
NA | TRBJ2-5 | NA | TRBV7-2 | CASSPQETQYF | TGTGCCAGCAGCCCTCAAGAGACCCAGTACTTC
NA | TRBJ1-6 | NA | TRBV7-6 | CASSPHQGSNNSPLHF | TGTGCCAGCAGCCCACATCAGGGATCGAATAATTCACCCCTCCACTTT
NA | TRBJ1-1 | NA | TRBV5-8 | CASSMGRTEAFF | TGTGCCAGCAGCATGGGGCGGACTGAAGCTTTCTTT
NA | TRBJ2-7 | NA | TRBV6-2/TRBV6-3 | CASSWTAGDTYEQYF | TGTGCCAGCAGTTGGACGGCAGGGGATACCTACGAGCAGTACTTC